Presented here are 9 T cell receptor beta chains from one specimen sequenced in a study of T cells in Graves' hyperthyroidism and ophthalmopathy. From RNA transcripts, TCR beta CDR3 regions were amplified. The HTBI set primed first-round TCR CDR3 RT-PCR. TCRdb re-derived calls from the multiplex PCR reads in MiXCR, one entry per CDR3 protein. The sample contains more than 550,000 distinct CDR3 sequences, roughly 17% of which appear only once. Sample: blood. These receptors were taken from a middle-aged man with Graves' hyperthyroidism.

This clonotype has just a few counts. This chain joins TRBV6-5 and TRBJ1-6; no clear D gene. Per the germline V gene, CDR1 is MNHEY and CDR2 is SVGAGI. The CDR3 is made up of 16 amino acids. V was pared by 0 bases and J by 3 bases, with 9 bases between. DNA for the CDR3: TGTGCCAGCAGTTACTCTATGTTACACTATAATTCACCCCTCCACTTT. Protein product: CASSYSMLHYNSPLHF.

Many counts were recorded for this clonotype. The chain combines TRBV7-8 with TRBJ1-1, with unresolved D. CDR1 and CDR2 (germline): SGHVS, FQNEAQ. The CDR3 has 14 amino acids. V gave up 6 bases and J gave up 2 bases, with 13 bases separating them. The CDR3 loop is CASSLRGSNTEAFF. The CDR3, as DNA: TGTGCCAGCAGTCTCCGTGGCTCAAACACTGAAGCTTTCTTT.

The chain couples TRBV29-1 to TRBJ2-2; D gene unclear. Trimming removed 2 bases from V and 3 bases from J, with 13 bases in between. The CDR3 loop spans 15 amino acids. Germline loops: CDR1 SQVTM, CDR2 ANQGSEA. The CDR3 DNA sequence: TGCAGCGTTGAACCCCTAGGTGGTTACACCGGGGAGCTGTTTTTT. It encodes CSVEPLGGYTGELFF.

V is TRBV7-3 and J is TRBJ2-1, with 10 bases fitting TRBD2. J lost 3 bases, V lost 5 bases, and 13 bases had no gene match. The CDR3 runs to 18 residues. In germline, CDR1 is SGHTA, CDR2 FQGTGA. The CDR3 DNA reads as TGTGCCAGCAGCCCACTAGCGGGGCGCGGGAGCGTCTACAATGAGCAGTTCTTC. Translation gives CASSPLAGRGSVYNEQFF.

This clonotype was seen more than once but under ten times. V gene TRBV5-1 combines with J gene TRBJ1-2, with a weak D call TRBD1 (5 bases). The CDR3 is 14 residues long. CDR1 and CDR2 (germline): SGHRS, YFSETQ. The V and J ends lost 4 bases and 5 bases respectively, with 15 bases between them. The CDR3 coding sequence is TGCGCCAGCAGCCCCGGGACGGAAGGTTATGGCTACACCTTC. Its protein product is CASSPGTEGYGYTF.

This clonotype was recorded many times. This rearrangement joins TRBV6-2 or TRBV6-3 to TRBJ2-7; weak D call: TRBD1 (5 bases). There are 17 residues in the CDR3. Trimming left V 0 bases short and J 1 base short, with 16 bases between. Germline V gene data show CDR1 as MNHEY and CDR2 as SVGEGT. CDR3 sequence: CASSYSMMDNLSYEQYF. In DNA, the CDR3 is TGTGCCAGCAGTTACTCGATGATGGACAACCTATCCTACGAGCAGTACTTC.

This clonotype was recorded many times. V is TRBV10-3 and J is TRBJ2-1; 13 bases match TRBD2. Germline values: CDR1 ENHRY, CDR2 SYGVKD. V dropped 0 bases and J dropped 4; count of bases not matched to a gene: 12. The CDR3 is 20 residues long. For the CDR3, the DNA is TGTGCCATCAGTGAGTCGAAGGTGAGGACTAGCGGGAGATCGTACAATGAGCAGTTCTTC. Residues: CAISESKVRTSGRSYNEQFF.

This clonotype was seen at least ten times. The gene calls are TRBV28 and TRBJ2-5; the D call may be TRBD1 or TRBD2 (5 bases each). CDR3 length: 15 residues. The V gene's germline CDR1 is MDHEN and CDR2 SYDVKM. V lost 4 bases and J 0 bases, leaving 12 bases between the germline ends. CDR3 in DNA: TGTGCCAGCAGTTCCCGCCGGGACGACCAAGAGACCCAGTACTTC. Protein product: CASSSRRDDQETQYF.

The gene calls are TRBV5-1 and TRBJ1-1, with 7 bases matching TRBD1. Germline V CDR1 and CDR2: SGHRS, YFSETQ. The ends lost 4 bases at V and 6 bases at J; junction bases unmatched: 12. The CDR3 has 15 amino acids. In nucleotides, the CDR3 is TGCGCCAGCAGCCGGGGGGACAGCTCTGGCGCTGAAGCTTTCTTT. It codes for CASSRGDSSGAEAFF.